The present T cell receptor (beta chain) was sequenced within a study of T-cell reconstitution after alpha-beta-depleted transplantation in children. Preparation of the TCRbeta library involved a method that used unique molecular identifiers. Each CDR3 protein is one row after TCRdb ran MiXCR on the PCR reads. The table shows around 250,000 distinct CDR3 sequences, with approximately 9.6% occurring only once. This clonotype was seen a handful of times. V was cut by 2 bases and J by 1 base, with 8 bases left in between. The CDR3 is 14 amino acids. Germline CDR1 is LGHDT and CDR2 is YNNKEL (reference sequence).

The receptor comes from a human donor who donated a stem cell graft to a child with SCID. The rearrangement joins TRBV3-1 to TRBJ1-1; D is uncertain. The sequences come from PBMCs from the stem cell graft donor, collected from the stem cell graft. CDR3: CASSQLAGNTEAFF. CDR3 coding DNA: TGTGCCAGCAGCCAACTAGCGGGGAACACTGAAGCTTTCTTT.